The source of this T cell receptor (beta chain) is a study of PD-1 blockade in classical Hodgkin lymphoma. Germline V gene data show CDR1 as MNHEY and CDR2 as SVGAGI. CDR3 length: 15 amino acids. The ends were cut back, 5 bases at V and 3 bases at J, with 17 bases in the middle. Libraries were prepared by immunoSEQ multiplex PCR; TCRdb keeps only in-frame clonotypes and omits some of them. This table has around 57,000 clones, approximately 86% appearing once. The time point is: cycle 4 day 1 (C4D1), after 5 to 7 weeks of nivolumab. Every one of the patients relapsed after autologous stem cell transplantation (brentuximab vedotin exposure was variable).

Sample: peripheral blood mononuclear cells (PBMCs), taken before the fourth cycle of nivolumab. The origin of this receptor is a human donor with classical Hodgkin lymphoma. The gene calls are TRBV6-5 and TRBJ2-7; D not resolved. CDR3 DNA: TGTGCCAGCAGTCGCGACGCGACAATTTACTACGAGCAGTACTTC. It specifies CASSRDATIYYEQYF.